The 18 T cell receptor beta chains presented below share a single source sample, sequenced in a study of shared clonotypes between healthy human individuals. Profiling relied on immunoSEQ multiplex PCR, and the TCRdb table lists in-frame clones only, not all of them. The sample yields about half a million clones, 81% seen once. Sequencing was done on a sample of PBMCs. The origin of the receptors is a woman between 40 and 55 years old in good health. Some clones in this sample may be carry-over from other donors' samples.

The chain carries TRBV11-2 and TRBJ2-1; 10 bases map to TRBD2. This CDR3 region has 17 residues. Trimming cost V 3 bases and J 7 bases; bases outside gene matches: 12. CDR1 is SGHAT and CDR2 is FQNNGV in the germline V gene. CDR3 sequence (DNA): TGTGCCAGCAGCTTGGGAGTGGGAGCGGGAGGGCCAAATGAGCAGTTCTTC. It specifies CASSLGVGAGGPNEQFF.

The gene calls are TRBV7-8 and TRBJ2-7, with D hard to call. CDR1 and CDR2 (germline): SGHVS, FQNEAQ. Trimming removed 5 bases from V and 2 bases from J, with 13 bases in between. CDR3 length equals 14 residues. The CDR3 coding sequence is TGTGCCAGCAGCCAGTTAAGGACCACCTACGAGCAGTACTTC. As protein: CASSQLRTTYEQYF. Filled out from reference TRBV7-8 and TRBJ2-7, the complete variable domain reads GAGVSQSPRYKVAKRGQDVALRCDPISGHVSLFWYQQALGQGPEFLTYFQNEAQLDKSGLPSDRFFAERPEGSVSTLKIQRTQQEDSAVYLCASSQLRTTYEQYFGPGTRLTVT.

The J gene is TRBJ2-5, the V gene TRBV10-3; the D call may be TRBD1 or TRBD2 (6 bases each). CDR1 and CDR2 from the germline V gene are ENHRY and SYGVKD. The CDR3 loop spans 13 amino acids. The germline V and J ends were trimmed by 8 bases and 2 bases, with 12 bases remaining between them. The CDR3 reads CAIGQGGQETQYF. DNA for the CDR3: TGTGCCATCGGTCAAGGGGGGCAAGAGACCCAGTACTTC.

On this clone itself: Only one base separates this from a far larger clonotype, so it likely reflects a read error. CDR3 amino acids: CASSGTSFGYEQYF. CDR3 bases: TGTGCCAGCTCTGGCACATCGTTCGGGTACGAGCAGTACTTC. The V and J genes are TRBV6-1 and TRBJ2-7; D unresolved. Trimming took 8 bases from V and 4 from J, leaving 18 bases between them. Germline V CDR1 and CDR2: MNHNS, SASEGT. This CDR3 region has 14 residues.

The V call is TRBV10-3, the J call TRBJ2-7; 7 bases are shared with TRBD1. J lost 0 bases, V lost 8 bases, and 4 bases had no gene match. The germline CDR1 and CDR2 sequences are ENHRY and SYGVKD. The CDR3 spans 13 residues. CDR3 loop: CAIGTVSSYEQYF. Written as DNA, the CDR3 is TGTGCCATCGGGACAGTGAGCTCCTACGAGCAGTACTTC.

Remarks on this clone: A far larger clone is just one base off, so this is likely a read error. The chain uses TRBV6-5 and TRBJ1-1; 7 nucleotides line up with TRBD1. The CDR3 is 13 residues long. Germline V gene data show CDR1 as MNHEY and CDR2 as SVGAGI. The CDR3 nucleotides are TGTACCATAGCGACAGGGAGTGACACTGAAGCTTTCTTT. This sequence encodes CTIATGSDTEAFF.

This clone was observed a few times. This CDR3 is also generated by other DNA sequences in the sample. The V gene is TRBV19, the J gene TRBJ2-7, with 9 bases aligning to TRBD2. The germline V gene has CDR1 LNHDA and CDR2 SQIVND (reference sequence). This CDR3 spans 15 amino acids. J lost 2 bases, V lost 1 base, and 3 bases had no gene match. CDR3 nucleotide sequence: TGTGCCAGTAGTATAGGGCTAGCGGGAACCTACGAGCAGTACTTC. Its protein is CASSIGLAGTYEQYF.

This clone has only a few counts. The chain couples TRBV10-2 to TRBJ2-1; TRBD2 matches 9 bases. The CDR3 is made up of 14 amino acids. CDR1 is WSHSY, CDR2 SAAADI, per germline. Unmatched junction bases numbered 8, after V lost 6 bases and J lost 8 bases. The CDR3 bases are TGCGCCAGCAGCGGGACTAGCCTGAAATATGAGCAGTTCTTC. Its translation: CASSGTSLKYEQFF.

This sequence joins TRBV18 and TRBJ2-1; a possible D gene is TRBD2 (5 bases). V lost 3 bases and J 3 bases, leaving 9 bases between the germline ends. Germline CDR1 is KGHSH and CDR2 is LQKENI. The CDR3 runs 14 residues. In DNA, the CDR3 is TGTGCCAGCTCACCTCAGGACTTCTACAATGAGCAGTTCTTC. Its translation: CASSPQDFYNEQFF.

V gene TRBV6-8 combines with J gene TRBJ1-5; TRBD1 might be the D (5 bases). Looked up from germline, CDR1 is MNHGY and CDR2 is SAAAGT. This CDR3 has 17 residues. Trimming took 2 bases from V and 0 from J, leaving 14 bases between them. The CDR3 coding sequence is TGTGCCAGCAGTTACACGGCCAGGGCCGATAGCAATCAGCCCCAGCATTTT. Amino acids: CASSYTARADSNQPQHF.

CDR3 in amino acids: CASSPTATGTSSYNFTDTQYF. The CDR3 DNA sequence: TGTGCCAGCAGCCCGACCGCCACTGGGACTAGCTCATACAACTTCACAGATACGCAGTATTTT. V and J are TRBV4-2 and TRBJ2-3, with 9 nucleotides matching TRBD2. The V gene end was trimmed by 4 bases and the J gene end by 2 bases; junction bases not matched to a gene: 22. Per the germline V gene, CDR1 is LGHNA and CDR2 is YNFKEQ. The CDR3 spans 21 residues.

The chain recombines TRBV5-1 with TRBJ2-3; 8 bases map to TRBD2. The CDR3 length is 14 residues. Looked up from germline, CDR1 is SGHRS and CDR2 is YFSETQ. The J segment lost 4 bases and the V segment lost 1 base, leaving 2 bases of the junction unmatched. As DNA, the CDR3 is TGCGCCAGCAGCTTGTGGCGGGAGGCAGATACGCAGTATTTT. Translated, it gives CASSLWREADTQYF.

Details on this clone: Only one base separates this from a far larger clonotype, so it likely reflects a read error. The sample holds other DNA sequences that translate to the same CDR3. The genes are TRBV20-1 and TRBJ1-1, with D possibly being TRBD1 (5 bases). This CDR3 contains 8 residues. Per germline, CDR1 DFQATT and CDR2 SNEGSKA (reference sequence). The CDR3, as DNA: TGCAGCGCGGGGGGAGCTTTCTTT. Translating it yields CSAGGAFF.

This chain links TRBV9 with TRBJ1-1; D remains unclear. CDR1 and CDR2 from the germline V gene are SGDLS and YYNGEE. The CDR3 is made up of 15 amino acids. Trimming removed 0 bases at V and 0 bases at J, with 9 bases between. The CDR3 DNA is TGTGCCAGCAGCGTAGTGGCCAGTGTGAACACTGAAGCTTTCTTT. It specifies CASSVVASVNTEAFF.

The chain carries TRBV7-6 and TRBJ1-2, with 7 bases aligning to TRBD1. Germline CDR1 is SGHVS and CDR2 is FNYEAQ. The CDR3 consists of 15 residues. With V trimmed by 6 bases and J by 6 bases, 13 bases remained unmatched. The CDR3 bases are TGTGCCAGCAGTCCTCAGCCGGACAGGCCTAATGGCTACACCTTC. Translated, it gives CASSPQPDRPNGYTF.

The CDR3: CASSSPGVITEAFF. For the CDR3, the DNA is TGTGCCAGCAGTTCCCCGGGGGTAATCACTGAAGCTTTCTTT. The V and J genes are TRBV6-5 and TRBJ1-1; maybe TRBD1 (5 bases). The CDR3 runs 14 residues. Trimming pared 4 bases from V and 4 bases from J, leaving 13 bases between. Germline CDR1 reads MNHEY; CDR2 reads SVGAGI.

The chain joins TRBV6-5 to TRBJ2-5; a possible D gene is TRBD1 (5 bases). V shed 0 bases and J shed 5 bases, with 13 bases lying between them. This CDR3 contains 15 residues. The germline V gene has CDR1 MNHEY and CDR2 SVGAGI. Here the CDR3 reads CASSYSRQGEETQYF. As DNA, the CDR3 is TGTGCCAGCAGTTACTCGAGGCAGGGTGAGGAGACCCAGTACTTC.

This CDR3 is CASSGNTEAFF. For the CDR3, the DNA is TGTGCCAGCTCTGGGAACACTGAAGCTTTCTTT. The chain links TRBV30 to TRBJ1-1, with D hard to call. CDR3 length: 11 residues. Per the germline V gene, CDR1 is GTSNPN and CDR2 is SVGIG (reference sequence). The germline V and J ends were trimmed by 8 bases and 1 base, with 8 bases remaining between them.